This passage covers 26 T cell receptor beta chains from one sample sequenced in a study of T cells in Graves' hyperthyroidism and ophthalmopathy. Amplification targeted TCR beta CDR3 regions from RNA transcripts. During a first-round RT-PCR of the TCR CDR3, the HTBI primer set was used. TCRdb fed the multiplex PCR reads into MiXCR, producing one record per CDR3 protein. The table includes under 600,000 distinct CDR3 sequences, 15% to 20% detected once. The material sequenced was blood. These receptors all stem from a woman in her 40s with Graves' ophthalmopathy.

V gene TRBV27 combines with J gene TRBJ1-5; TRBD1 might be the D (6 bases). Germline V gene sequence: CDR1 MNHEY, CDR2 SMNVEV (reference sequence). CDR3 size: 12 residues. Trimming shortened V by 5 bases and J by 9 bases, and 11 bases separated the two germline ends. CDR3 residues: CASSPGAGPQHF. CDR3 DNA sequence: TGTGCCAGCAGTCCGGGGGCAGGGCCCCAGCATTTT.

The chain has TRBV6-1 and TRBJ2-3, with TRBD2 as a possible D gene (6 bases). V lost 7 bases to trimming and J lost 3 bases, with 17 bases between them. The V gene's germline CDR1 is MNHNS and CDR2 SASEGT. This CDR3 is 15 amino acids long. The CDR3: CASTGGSRETDTQYF. CDR3 in DNA: TGTGCCAGCACCGGAGGCTCTCGGGAGACAGATACGCAGTATTTT.

This clonotype occurred many times. The chain couples TRBV11-3 to TRBJ2-1; 7 bases match TRBD1. Trimming removed 5 bases from V and 2 bases from J; junction bases left unmatched: 6. The CDR3 consists of 15 residues. CDR1 is SGHNT, CDR2 YENEEA, per germline. CDR3 nucleotide sequence: TGTGCCAGCAGCGCAGGGGGACGGGCCTACAATGAGCAGTTCTTC. It codes for CASSAGGRAYNEQFF.

This chain joins TRBV5-1 and TRBJ2-6; TRBD1 is a possible D gene (8 bases). The germline V and J ends were trimmed by 7 bases and 0 bases, with 26 bases remaining between them. Germline V CDR1 and CDR2: SGHRS, YFSETQ. This CDR3 region has 20 residues. This CDR3 reads CASGPGTGGLVNSGANVLTF. In nucleotides, the CDR3 is TGCGCCAGCGGCCCGGGGACAGGAGGACTAGTTAACTCTGGGGCCAACGTCCTGACTTTC.

The rearrangement links TRBV15 to TRBJ2-4; weak D call: TRBD2 (5 bases). Trimming stripped 0 bases from V and 4 bases from J, with 19 bases between. Germline CDR1 reads LNHNV; CDR2 reads YYDKDF (reference sequence). This CDR3 is 18 amino acids long. CDR3 DNA: TGTGCCACCAGCAGAGATCGGGCGACTATCGGGAATAAAAACATTCAGTACTTC. Translated: CATSRDRATIGNKNIQYF.

The table lists this clonotype with a few counts. The rearrangement links TRBV5-6 to TRBJ1-6; D might be TRBD1 (6 bases). Germline lookup yields CDR1 SGHDT and CDR2 YYEEEE. The CDR3 runs to 18 residues. V gave up 0 bases and J gave up 4 bases, with 17 bases separating them. Written as DNA, the CDR3 is TGTGCCAGCAGCTTGGGAGGTTCGGACAGCAATTATAATTCACCCCTCCACTTT. Amino acid sequence: CASSLGGSDSNYNSPLHF.

This clonotype was recorded at least ten times. The chain uses TRBV3-1 and TRBJ2-1; D is possibly TRBD1 (5 bases). The CDR3 sequence is 13 residues long. Germline V gene sequence: CDR1 LGHDT, CDR2 YNNKEL (reference sequence). V dropped 6 bases and J dropped 7 bases, with 13 bases sitting between them. The CDR3 protein is CASRHQDRNEQFF. Here the CDR3 DNA reads TGTGCCAGCAGACACCAAGACAGAAATGAGCAGTTCTTC.

A word on this clonotype: A clone one base away is much larger, so this may be a read error. The V and J genes are TRBV11-2 and TRBJ2-1; 8 bases are shared with TRBD1. CDR3 size: 13 residues. Germline V CDR1 and CDR2: SGHAT, FQNNGV. The CDR3 DNA reads as TGTGTCAGCAGCTACACACCGGGACAGGATCTGTTCTTC. Translating it yields CVSSYTPGQDLFF.

This clonotype was counted ten times or more. The J gene is TRBJ2-7, the V gene TRBV5-1; D gene unclear. CDR1 and CDR2 from the germline V gene are SGHRS and YFSETQ. The germline V and J ends were trimmed by 4 bases and 5 bases, with 10 bases remaining between them. The CDR3 runs 12 residues. The CDR3 loop is CASSRGGDEQYF. CDR3 bases: TGCGCCAGCAGCCGTGGTGGGGACGAGCAGTACTTC.

This clonotype was observed many times. V is TRBV11-2 and J is TRBJ2-4; maybe TRBD2 (6 bases). Deletions cut 5 bases from V and 0 bases from J, with 14 bases between. This CDR3 has 16 amino acids. Germline V CDR1 and CDR2: SGHAT, FQNNGV. CDR3 loop: CASSILAPLAKNIQYF. CDR3 nucleotides: TGTGCCAGCAGCATCCTAGCGCCTCTAGCCAAAAACATTCAGTACTTC.

The table lists this clonotype with a few counts. A much larger clone differs by one base, so this may be a read error. The rearrangement joins TRBV11-2 to TRBJ2-5; 9 bases agree with TRBD2. This CDR3 contains 17 residues. Per germline, CDR1 SGHAT and CDR2 FQNNGV. This CDR3 is CAGSQEVERGVLETQYF. DNA for the CDR3: TGTGCCGGCAGCCAGGAGGTGGAGCGGGGGGTCCTTGAGACCCAGTACTTC.

This chain links TRBV15 with TRBJ2-3, with 9 nucleotides matching TRBD2. Losses at the gene ends were 4 bases for V and 0 bases for J; bases not matched to a gene: 5. The CDR3 has 16 amino acids. Germline CDR1 reads LNHNV; CDR2 reads YYDKDF (reference sequence). CDR3 amino acids: CATSKPSGTSTDTQYF. The CDR3 DNA is TGTGCCACCAGCAAACCTAGCGGGACTAGCACAGATACGCAGTATTTT.

This clonotype was observed many times. This chain connects TRBV7-9 to TRBJ2-5; D unresolved. Germline CDR1 is SEHNR and CDR2 is FQNEAQ (reference sequence). Between the trimmed V and J ends, which lost 1 base and 5 bases, there was a span of 5 bases. CDR3 length equals 12 residues. CDR3 residues: CASSLVVETQYF. In nucleotides, the CDR3 is TGTGCCAGCAGCTTAGTAGTCGAGACCCAGTACTTC.

Worth noting for this clonotype: A read error may explain this, as a much larger clone is one base away. The gene calls are TRBV12-3 or TRBV12-4 and TRBJ2-1; 10 positions agree with TRBD2. This CDR3 region has 15 residues. The CDR3 coding sequence is TGTGCCAGCAGTGGTCTAGCGGGGGCCAGCAATGGGCAGTTCTTC. This gives the protein CASSGLAGASNGQFF.

This clonotype was found many times. V and J are TRBV11-2 and TRBJ1-5; D remains ambiguous. The germline CDR1 and CDR2 sequences are SGHAT and FQNNGV. V was cut by 8 bases and J by 3 bases, with 17 bases left in between. This CDR3 is 15 amino acids long. CDR3 coding DNA: TGTGCCAGCCCCTCCGCGGCAGGCCACAATCAGCCCCAGCATTTT. It translates to CASPSAAGHNQPQHF.

This clonotype has a count of ten or more. The V gene is TRBV6-5, the J gene TRBJ2-7; D not resolved. V was clipped by 0 bases and J by 0 bases, with 9 bases between them. CDR1 MNHEY and CDR2 SVGAGI come from the germline V gene. This CDR3 has 15 amino acids. CDR3 DNA: TGTGCCAGCAGTTACTCGGCCTTTAGCTCCTACGAGCAGTACTTC. Translated, it gives CASSYSAFSSYEQYF.

At least ten counts were recorded for this clonotype. The chain joins TRBV3-1 to TRBJ1-1; 7 nucleotides agree with TRBD1. With 4 bases clipped from V and 7 bases from J, the junction kept 6 bases outside the gene matches. The CDR3 loop spans 13 amino acids. The V gene's germline CDR1 is LGHDT and CDR2 YNNKEL (reference sequence). The CDR3 DNA reads TGTGCCAGCAGCCTAGGGACAGATTATGAAGCTTTCTTT. Translating gives CASSLGTDYEAFF.

This clonotype was found many times. The chain carries TRBV7-3 and TRBJ2-1, with 12 bases lining up with TRBD2. The CDR3 has 15 amino acids. Per germline, CDR1 SGHTA and CDR2 FQGTGA. J was trimmed by 6 bases and V by 4 bases; bases with no gene match: 4. CDR3 region: CASSWLAGGLNEQFF. CDR3 in DNA: TGTGCCAGCAGCTGGCTAGCGGGAGGGCTCAATGAGCAGTTCTTC. Full variable domain (remainder filled in from reference TRBV7-3 and TRBJ2-1): GAGVSQTPSNKVTEKGKYVELRCDPISGHTALYWYRQSLGQGPEFLIYFQGTGAADDSGLPNDRFFAVRPEGSVSTLKIQRTERGDSAVYLCASSWLAGGLNEQFFGPGTRLTVL.

V usage is TRBV11-2 and J usage is TRBJ2-2; unclear D gene. The CDR3 contains 14 residues. Looked up from germline, CDR1 is SGHAT and CDR2 is FQNNGV. The V end was cut by 6 bases, the J end by 5 bases, with 13 bases between. The DNA for the CDR3 is TGTGCCAGCAGTTACTTTTGGGGAACCGGGGAGCTGTTTTTT. It specifies CASSYFWGTGELFF.

This clonotype has more than one count but fewer than ten. The chain carries TRBV12-3 or TRBV12-4 and TRBJ1-4, with D possibly TRBD1 on 5 matching bases. V shed 4 bases and J shed 7 bases, with 16 bases lying between them. The CDR3 sequence is 15 residues long. The CDR3 region is CASSSSGRLSEKLFF. Written as DNA, the CDR3 is TGTGCCAGCAGTTCCTCGGGACGGTTGAGTGAAAAACTGTTTTTT.

Only a few counts were recorded for this clonotype. The V gene is TRBV20-1, the J gene TRBJ1-2, with D possibly being TRBD1 (5 bases). Trimming pared 3 bases from V and 7 bases from J, leaving 15 bases between. In germline, CDR1 is DFQATT, CDR2 SNEGSKA (reference sequence). The CDR3 is 13 amino acids. CDR3 bases: TGCAGTGCTAGCCTATCCGGGGCTGGTGGCTACACCTTC. As protein: CSASLSGAGGYTF.

This clonotype was recorded many times. The gene calls are TRBV2 and TRBJ2-1, with a tentative D call TRBD1 (6 bases). Trimming left V 6 bases short and J 6 bases short, with 18 bases between. Germline CDR1 and CDR2: SNHLY and FYNNEI. The CDR3 consists of 15 residues. The DNA of the CDR3 is TGTGCCAGCAGAATAGCACAGGGACGCGGCAATGAGCAGTTCTTC. This translates into CASRIAQGRGNEQFF. Filled out from reference TRBV2 and TRBJ2-1, the complete variable domain reads EPEVTQTPSHQVTQMGQEVILRCVPISNHLYFYWYRQILGQKVEFLVSFYNNEISEKSEIFDDQFSVERPDGSNFTLKIRSTKLEDSAMYFCASRIAQGRGNEQFFGPGTRLTVL.

This clonotype was seen a handful of times. This chain uses TRBV19 with TRBJ1-1; D unresolved. Germline V gene data show CDR1 as LNHDA and CDR2 as SQIVND (reference sequence). The CDR3 extends over 13 amino acids. Trimming took off 1 base at V and 0 bases at J, with 3 bases between the two ends. The CDR3 spells CASSIGMNTEAFF. CDR3 nucleotides: TGTGCCAGTAGTATAGGCATGAACACTGAAGCTTTCTTT.

A note on this clonotype: The junction and the germline gene differ at one end; a read error may be behind it. CDR3 nucleotides: TGCAGCGTTGAAGAGCTCTACAGGGTACCCTTC. It codes for CSVEELYRVPF. The chain carries TRBV29-1 and TRBJ1-2; possibly TRBD1 for D (6 bases). CDR1 is SQVTM, CDR2 ANQGSEA, per germline. This CDR3 is 11 amino acids long.

This clonotype turned up a few times. The chain links TRBV6-2 or TRBV6-3 to TRBJ2-1; possibly TRBD1 for D (6 bases). V was trimmed by 6 bases and J by 9 bases, leaving 15 bases between them. The CDR3 loop spans 13 amino acids. The germline CDR1 and CDR2 sequences are MNHEY and SVGEGT. This CDR3 is CASSRGRGGEQFF. The CDR3 nucleotides read TGTGCCAGCAGCCGAGGGAGAGGGGGTGAGCAGTTCTTC.

This clonotype showed up many times. The chain combines TRBV13 with TRBJ1-1; 8 bases are a match to TRBD1. Germline-derived CDR1 and CDR2 are PRHDT and FYEKMQ (reference sequence). This CDR3 region has 15 residues. J was trimmed by 4 bases and V by 4 bases; bases with no gene match: 8. The CDR3 is CASSSRTGWSTEAFF. The CDR3 DNA follows: TGTGCCAGCAGCTCTAGGACAGGGTGGAGCACTGAAGCTTTCTTT.